Each of the 24 T cell receptor beta chains below was sequenced from the same sample in a study of human T cells and chemical hapten exposure. Time point indicated: patch test 3, about 24 weeks after DPC sensitization. The treatment here: therapeutic diphenylcyclopropenone sensitization with weekly scalp DPC. A single record per CDR3 protein comes from TCRdb applying MiXCR to the RACE reads. The data contain 150,000 to 200,000 distinct CDR3 sequences, roughly a quarter of them singletons. This specimen consisted of whole blood, obtained in connection with sensitization to the hapten diphenylcyclopropenone (DPC). The origin of the receptors is a woman aged 18-29 years with alopecia areata. Some clones in this sample may be carry-over from other donors' samples.

The rearrangement uses TRBV20-1 and TRBJ2-1; TRBD2 aligns across 7 bases. Germline CDR1 DFQATT, CDR2 SNEGSKA (reference sequence). The V gene end was trimmed by 3 bases and the J gene end by 7 bases; junction bases not matched to a gene: 9. There are 14 residues in the CDR3. CDR3 bases: TGCAGTGCTAGCAAGGCGCGGGGGATGAATGAGCAGTTCTTC. Amino acid sequence: CSASKARGMNEQFF.

V and J are TRBV12-3 or TRBV12-4 and TRBJ1-1; TRBD1 might be the D (6 bases). Trimming took off 6 bases at V and 5 bases at J, with 16 bases between the two ends. The length of the CDR3 is 14 residues. CDR3 DNA sequence: TGTGCCAGCAGAACTCCCGGGACACAGACTGAAGCTTTCTTT. Its protein is CASRTPGTQTEAFF.

This clonotype was recorded once. This chain uses TRBV9 with TRBJ2-5; possible D gene TRBD2, 6 bases. Between the trimmed V and J ends, which lost 2 bases and 3 bases, there was a span of 8 bases. The CDR3 is made up of 13 amino acids. The V gene's germline CDR1 is SGDLS and CDR2 YYNGEE. CDR3 DNA sequence: TGTGCCAGCAGCGTTAGCGGAAAAGAGACCCAGTACTTC. Encoded protein: CASSVSGKETQYF.

This clonotype showed up just a few times. CDR3 amino acids: CSARKIDEQFF. The DNA of the CDR3 is TGCAGTGCTAGAAAGATAGATGAGCAGTTCTTC. V usage is TRBV20-1 and J usage is TRBJ2-1; the D is unclear. Germline values: CDR1 DFQATT, CDR2 SNEGSKA (reference sequence). The CDR3 totals 11 residues. V lost 2 bases, J lost 8 bases, and 7 bases lay in between.

This clonotype was picked up a small number of times. The chain links TRBV4-3 to TRBJ1-2; the D is unclear. This CDR3 has 15 amino acids. Trimming left V 1 base short and J 6 bases short, with 15 bases between. Germline V lookup: CDR1 LGHNA, CDR2 YSLEER. In DNA, the CDR3 is TGCGCCAGCAGCCAAGGCGGCACCGTCGCCGATGGCTACACCTTC. Translated, it gives CASSQGGTVADGYTF.

The rearrangement links TRBV15 to TRBJ1-3, with a weak D call TRBD1 (6 bases). V was shortened by 8 bases and J by 3 bases, with 23 bases between the two germline ends. The CDR3 extends over 17 amino acids. Germline assignment: CDR1 LNHNV and CDR2 YYDKDF (reference sequence). In DNA, the CDR3 is TGTGCCACCGCCCCAGGGTCTCGCAGGGGATATGGAAACACCATATATTTT. Its protein product is CATAPGSRRGYGNTIYF.

This clonotype has more than one count but fewer than ten. The rearrangement uses TRBV30 and TRBJ2-4; TRBD1 matches 9 bases. Trimming took 7 bases from V and 2 from J; bases not matched to a gene: 6. The CDR3 is made up of 14 amino acids. Per the germline V gene, CDR1 is GTSNPN and CDR2 is SVGIG (reference sequence). The CDR3 protein is CAFGTGRTKNIQYF. The CDR3 DNA reads as TGTGCCTTCGGGACAGGGAGAACCAAAAACATTCAGTACTTC.

The chain employs TRBV20-1 and TRBJ2-7, with 14 bases identical to TRBD2. The trim removed 6 bases at V and 9 bases at J, leaving 10 bases unmatched. The germline V gene has CDR1 DFQATT and CDR2 SNEGSKA (reference sequence). There are 14 residues in the CDR3. The CDR3 DNA reads TGCAGTGCAGGGGGACTAGCGGGAGAGCGGAGGCAGTACTTC. This codes for CSAGGLAGERRQYF.

The rearrangement links TRBV7-3 to TRBJ2-7, with D perhaps matching TRBD1 or TRBD2 (5 bases each). The CDR3 spans 15 residues. CDR1 and CDR2 (germline): SGHTA, FQGTGA. Trimming shortened V by 4 bases and J by 2 bases, and 15 bases separated the two germline ends. The CDR3: CASSSHGGTAYEQYF. Written as DNA, the CDR3 is TGTGCCAGCAGCTCCCATGGGGGTACCGCCTACGAGCAGTACTTC.

The chain employs TRBV12-5 and TRBJ2-2, with 9 bases fitting TRBD1. J lost 1 base, V lost 5 bases, and 2 bases had no gene match. CDR1 and CDR2 from the germline V gene are LGHNT and FRNRAP. The CDR3 has 15 residues. This CDR3 is CASGQGQGNTGELFF. CDR3 coding DNA: TGTGCTAGTGGTCAGGGACAGGGGAACACCGGGGAGCTGTTTTTT.

This clonotype was seen many times. The chain has TRBV10-3 and TRBJ2-1, with D unresolved. V dropped 6 bases and J dropped 8 bases, with 14 bases sitting between them. Germline V gene data show CDR1 as ENHRY and CDR2 as SYGVKD. This CDR3 has 13 residues. CDR3 sequence: CAIRARDPDEQFF. CDR3 in DNA: TGTGCCATCAGAGCCCGAGACCCCGATGAGCAGTTCTTC.

The chain has TRBV4-2 and TRBJ2-1; TRBD2 matches at 13 bases. CDR1 is LGHNA, CDR2 YNFKEQ, per germline. This CDR3 has 17 amino acids. Trimming removed 4 bases from V and 0 bases from J; junction bases left unmatched: 3. CDR3 region: CASSPRTSGSSYNEQFF. The CDR3 DNA sequence: TGTGCCAGCAGCCCTCGGACTAGCGGGAGCTCCTACAATGAGCAGTTCTTC.

The chain recombines TRBV4-1 with TRBJ1-2; D uncertain. Per germline, CDR1 MGHRA and CDR2 YSYEKL. Trimming stripped 0 bases from V and 4 bases from J, with 12 bases between. The CDR3 sequence is 15 residues long. The CDR3 loop is CASSQEEGVGYGYTF. CDR3 coding DNA: TGCGCCAGCAGCCAAGAAGAAGGCGTTGGCTATGGCTACACCTTC.

This clonotype is labeled medium-sized (0.01 to 0.1%). The chain is built from TRBV4-3 and TRBJ1-4; D not certain. Trimming cost V 2 bases and J 10 bases, with 5 bases left between them. Per germline, CDR1 LGHNA and CDR2 YSLEER. This CDR3 is 11 amino acids long. In DNA form, the CDR3 reads TGCGCCAGCAGCCAATCTGGAAAACTGTTTTTT. Its protein is CASSQSGKLFF.

The J gene is TRBJ1-1, the V gene TRBV12-3 or TRBV12-4; a possible D gene is TRBD1 (5 bases). The CDR3 sequence is 15 residues long. The V and J ends lost 1 base and 7 bases respectively, with 16 bases between them. The CDR3 here is CASSLGPTQRGEAFF. The CDR3 nucleotides read TGTGCCAGCAGTTTAGGTCCCACCCAAAGGGGTGAAGCTTTCTTT.

Only a few counts were recorded for this clonotype. V and J are TRBV11-3 and TRBJ2-3, with a possible D match to TRBD1 (6 bases). In germline, CDR1 is SGHNT, CDR2 YENEEA. The CDR3 totals 14 residues. Trimming shortened V by 4 bases and J by 4 bases, and 12 bases separated the two germline ends. CDR3 protein: CASSSPWGPDTQYF. Written as DNA, the CDR3 is TGTGCCAGCAGCTCCCCTTGGGGGCCAGATACGCAGTATTTT.

Many counts were recorded for this clonotype. The chain has TRBV20-1 and TRBJ2-5; 10 nucleotides agree with TRBD2. This CDR3 comprises 13 residues. V dropped 3 bases and J dropped 4; count of bases not matched to a gene: 2. Germline CDR1 is DFQATT and CDR2 is SNEGSKA (reference sequence). The CDR3 loop reads CSASKRGGETQYF. CDR3 nucleotides: TGCAGTGCTAGCAAGCGGGGGGGAGAGACCCAGTACTTC.

This rearrangement joins TRBV2 to TRBJ2-3; perhaps D is TRBD1 or TRBD2 (5 bases each). This CDR3 has 14 amino acids. Germline lookup yields CDR1 SNHLY and CDR2 FYNNEI. The ends were cut back, 5 bases at V and 2 bases at J, with 11 bases in the middle. CDR3 DNA sequence: TGTGCCAGCAGTCTCCCGGGGACCACAGATACGCAGTATTTT. Protein: CASSLPGTTDTQYF.

V gene TRBV3-1 combines with J gene TRBJ1-2; D uncertain. V shed 6 bases and J shed 4 bases, with 15 bases lying between them. Per the germline V gene, CDR1 is LGHDT and CDR2 is YNNKEL (reference sequence). This CDR3 is 14 amino acids long. The CDR3 sequence is CASSPAITGYGYTF. The CDR3 DNA reads as TGTGCCAGCAGTCCCGCGATCACCGGCTATGGCTACACCTTC.

The chain uses TRBV28 and TRBJ2-7; unclear D gene. V dropped 7 bases and J dropped 1 base, with 8 bases sitting between them. CDR3 length: 12 amino acids. Germline-derived CDR1 and CDR2 are MDHEN and SYDVKM. The CDR3 DNA sequence: TGTGCCAGCAAGGGCCAATCCTACGAGCAGTACTTC. Translating it yields CASKGQSYEQYF.

The gene calls are TRBV7-2 and TRBJ1-2; 10 nucleotides agree with TRBD1. This CDR3 contains 17 residues. Germline assignment: CDR1 SGHTA and CDR2 FQGNSA. V shed 5 bases, J shed 0 bases, and the junction held 9 bases outside the gene matches. CDR3 residues: CASSHSRTGGANYGYTF. DNA for the CDR3: TGTGCCAGCAGCCATTCGCGGACAGGGGGGGCTAACTATGGCTACACCTTC.

The chain recombines TRBV3-1 with TRBJ1-5; D is undetermined. This CDR3 comprises 16 residues. V lost 0 bases and J lost 0, with 9 bases in between. Looked up from germline, CDR1 is LGHDT and CDR2 is YNNKEL (reference sequence). CDR3 loop: CASSQDLAGSNQPQHF. The CDR3, as DNA: TGTGCCAGCAGCCAAGATCTTGCGGGTAGCAATCAGCCCCAGCATTTT. Variable domain in full (rest from reference TRBV3-1 and TRBJ1-5): DTAVSQTPKYLVTQMGNDKSIKCEQNLGHDTMYWYKQDSKKFLKIMFSYNNKELIINETVPNRFSPKSPDKAHLNLHINSLELGDSAVYFCASSQDLAGSNQPQHFGDGTRLSIL.

CDR3 protein: CASSQRVQGVAGELFF. The CDR3 nucleotides read TGCGCCAGCAGCCAGAGGGTCCAGGGGGTGGCCGGGGAGCTGTTTTTT. The chain is built from TRBV4-3 and TRBJ2-2; 7 bases are a match to TRBD1. The CDR3 is 16 amino acids. The junction had 10 bases not matched to a gene; V was cut back by 3 bases and J by 6 bases. Germline-derived CDR1 and CDR2 are LGHNA and YSLEER.

The table lists this clonotype with a few counts. The V gene is TRBV6-5, the J gene TRBJ1-1, with TRBD1 matching 9 bases. CDR3 length: 16 residues. Germline V CDR1 and CDR2: MNHEY, SVGAGI. Trimming removed 5 bases from V and 4 bases from J; junction bases left unmatched: 11. The CDR3 nucleotides read TGTGCCAGCAGTCTCCGACTCGGGACAGGGTCCACTGAAGCTTTCTTT. This codes for CASSLRLGTGSTEAFF.